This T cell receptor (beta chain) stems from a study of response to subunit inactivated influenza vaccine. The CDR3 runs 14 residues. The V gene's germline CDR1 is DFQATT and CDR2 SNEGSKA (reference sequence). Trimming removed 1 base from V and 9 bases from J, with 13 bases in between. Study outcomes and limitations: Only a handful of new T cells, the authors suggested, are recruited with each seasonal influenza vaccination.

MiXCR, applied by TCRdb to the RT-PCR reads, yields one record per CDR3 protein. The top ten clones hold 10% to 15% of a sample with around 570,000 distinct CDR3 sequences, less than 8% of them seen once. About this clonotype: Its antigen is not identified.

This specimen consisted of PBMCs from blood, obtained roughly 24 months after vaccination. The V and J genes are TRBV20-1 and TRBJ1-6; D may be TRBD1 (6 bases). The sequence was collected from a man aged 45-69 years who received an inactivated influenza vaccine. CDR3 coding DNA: TGCAGTGCTAGAGGACCCAGGGGAAGTTCACCCCTCCACTTT. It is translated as CSARGPRGSSPLHF.